This T cell receptor beta chain was recovered during a study of cytomegalovirus exposure and HLA in healthy donors (dated by TCRdb to the late 2010s). Context from the whole study: In an earlier analysis of around 540 of the donors, 250 to 350 Gb of sequence data and approximately 120 million unique TCR beta sequences from roughly 180 million T cells were reported. An early release that covered about 600 HLA-typed donors contained around 330 gigabases of sequencing data and 75 million to 100 million unique TCR sequences. The genetic ancestry cluster associated with self-reported Caucasian donors included around four fifths of the roughly 400 genotyped donors. The study was designed to test whether signatures of past pathogen exposure could be identified by cataloging public T cell receptors. The T cell repertoires of under 700 subjects were profiled by immunosequencing and related to cytomegalovirus serostatus. In addition to the first cohort of 666 subjects, a separate validation cohort of about 120 different subjects was used. To predict cytomegalovirus infection status, the study combined high-throughput TCR immunosequencing, statistical association of individual TCRs with disease status, and machine learning. To study patterns of TCR occurrence, a later analysis re-analyzed previously published TCR beta repertoires from several hundred donors and added high-resolution HLA genotyping. The later analysis used no new phenotypic data to find candidate immune exposures, relying instead on TCR beta sequences and their occurrence across donors. To decide whether each TCR beta V gene segment behaved as functional or pseudogenic, an earlier analysis of some 570 of the donors relied on high-throughput TCR beta sequencing. Donor age, sex, ethnicity and CMV serostatus were compiled alongside the repertoire data. A later genetic analysis took genome-wide SNP genotypes for about 55% of the 666 donors and used that subset as a discovery cohort. All discovery cohort repertoires had been generated using a single sequencing platform. Class I and class II HLA loci were covered by the typing at four-digit resolution. Typing coverage differed by locus: A, B, C, DRB1 and DQB1 were typed in about 620-630 donors, DQA1 in 500 to 550, DPA1 in approximately 600, and DPB1 in roughly 450. Roughly 5 DR-DQ haplotypes were handled as single units for association and clustering, since linkage in the cohort was strong. On average, about 240,000 unique TCR beta nucleotide sequences were sequenced per donor among 398 genotyped donors of the cohort, with roughly 20% of those sequences being non-productive. What the authors observed across the whole study: In this cohort, only TCR beta chains were sequenced, and detectable features were limited by the absence of alpha or paired-chain data. In a later genetic analysis, a missense DCLRE1C variant was associated with V-gene and J-gene trimming of TCR beta chains, and the association was replicated in an independent cohort. In a later analysis, HLA-associated TCR beta chains were found to be more clonally expanded and to have lower generation probabilities than equally common non-associated chains. Most TCR sequences were observed very rarely across donors, whereas some public TCRs were present in many individuals. Roughly uniform sequencing depth across donors was assumed in presence/absence analyses, although this assumption may not hold. Several of the top co-occurrence clusters appeared to be linked to parvovirus B19, influenza, CMV and Epstein-Barr virus, according to a later analysis. HLA typing was unavailable for some donors at each locus, so association tests used only the typed subset. The classifier was reported to diagnose cytomegalovirus status with high specificity and sensitivity in both the original cohort and the validation cohort. Specific HLA alleles were associated with 15,000 to 20,000 TCR beta sequences at a false discovery rate of 0.05 in a later analysis. About 15 rarely observed V segments, including chromosome 9 orphons, were excluded from the earlier analysis of a few hundred of the donors because counts were too low. Strong co-occurrence of HLA alleles, especially DR and DQ, made assigning TCR associations to individual alleles difficult. A few of the identified cytomegalovirus-associated TCR beta chains were confirmed in vitro to be specific for cytomegalovirus antigens. A total of around 150 TCR beta chains were listed by the study as associated with cytomegalovirus. Compared with the roughly 670-donor mean, donors in an Asian-associated ancestry cluster had fewer N-insertions in productive TCRs, according to a later genetic analysis. The only immune exposure information available for the cohort was CMV serostatus. According to a later analysis, TCR association rates differed among HLA loci, with DRB1 alleles showing the most associated TCRs and HLA-C alleles showing the fewest. Correlated functional status among segregating V segments might reflect linkage disequilibrium, but an unknown experimental factor could not be ruled out. Broadly in line with IMGT annotations, most TCR beta V segments showed up in productive rearrangements about 87% or about 30% of the time in an earlier analysis of several hundred of the donors. A later analysis found that most CMV-associated TCR beta chains appeared HLA-restricted, with HLA associations seemingly driven largely by CMV exposure. Because the 87-base-pair reads could not distinguish some IMGT-functional V segments, including TRBV6-2 and TRBV6-3, those segments were excluded. A cluster of highly shared sequence variants was judged likely to be a technical artifact of the sequencing pipeline. The authors suggested that the approach could potentially be extended to other disease states and immunological phenotypes. A further reported finding was that TCR beta sequences accurately predicted the HLA-A and HLA-B alleles for most subjects in the first cohort.

The cohort comprised around 700 healthy bone marrow donors. Cohort members were all nominally healthy when sampled, although unrecorded immune exposures were likely present. The donor tested CMV seropositive and was one of the 289 seropositive cohort members. A peripheral blood sample was provided by each donor, and peripheral blood mononuclear cells were used for TCR beta sequencing. The Qiagen DNeasy Blood Extraction Kit was used to extract genomic DNA from the blood cell samples. Receptors were amplified or captured by the immunoSEQ multiplex PCR assay. For the multiplex PCR, a mixture combining 60 forward primers for TCR Vbeta segments and 13 reverse primers for TCR Jbeta segments was used. The CDR3 region of rearranged TCR beta genes was amplified from genomic DNA by a multiplex PCR assay. On the Illumina HiSeq System, the amplified TCR beta libraries were sequenced as 87-base-pair reads. The study's processing was this. A later analysis counted 65 million to 90 million unique TCR beta chains across the approximately 700 repertoires, and 9 million to 14 million of these chains were shared by at least two donors. A nearest-neighbor algorithm error-corrected the raw reads and collapsed the reads into unique sequences, merging closely related sequences to remove PCR and sequencing errors. V, D and J gene segments were assigned by aligning CDR3 sequences to IMGT reference sequences. For a sequence to be retained, a match of at least six nucleotides to both a V gene segment and a J gene segment was required. A rearrangement was called productive if the CDR3 had no stop codons and remained in frame with V and J, and every other rearrangement was called non-productive. Following IMGT convention, CDR3 was defined as the stretch from the second conserved V-encoded cysteine to the conserved J-encoded phenylalanine. In an earlier analysis of 500 to 650 of the donors, sequences lacking an unambiguous match to a single V gene segment were excluded. An earlier analysis of 450 to 650 of the donors called V segments functional above 56.7% productive rearrangements and segregating when the between-donor standard deviation exceeded 5%. A statistical classification framework was built for diagnosing cytomegalovirus status from the catalog of TCR beta chain sequences. In a later analysis, TCR nucleotide sequences were compared against IMGT/GENE-DB human TR gene sequences so that V and J genes could be assigned. A later analysis assigned CDR3 sequences and most-parsimonious VDJ recombination scenarios with the TCRdist pipeline. A later analysis defined each TCR beta chain by its CDR3 amino acid sequence plus V-gene family, and excluded reads lacking a unique V-gene family. In a later analysis, several hundred highly shared, low-generation-probability nucleotide sequences were removed to address suspected cross-contamination and a sequencing artifact. In a later analysis, a clonal expansion index for each public chain was calculated from normalized within-repertoire ranks of inferred template counts. In a later analysis, generation probabilities were computed using a VDJ recombination model fitted to out-of-frame rearrangements, and the results were checked against IGoR. Hypergeometric tests were used in a later analysis to score TCR-TCR, TCR-HLA and TCR-CMV co-occurrence, with a repertoire-size bias correction applied to the TCR pairs. In a later analysis, false discovery rates were estimated by permuting HLA or CMV assignments 20 times. In a later analysis, co-occurring TCRs were grouped using DBSCAN, with TCRdist sequence similarity added in when clustering inside HLA-allele-positive subsets. Repertoires with fewer than 30,000 or more than 120,000 public chains, plus five repertoires with anomalous nucleotide sharing, were excluded from co-occurrence clustering. TCRdb's version of the immuneACCESS table is confined to in-frame rearrangements and falls short of the full clone set. An unresolved V gene accounts for under half of the shortfall where checked; the remainder is of unknown origin. V, J and clone size derive from that table, while D and trimming were established from the DNA sequence. The sample data list 150,000 to 200,000 clones, and about 77% of these were observed just once. About 5.6% of the sample comes from the top ten.

Remarks on this clone: Its binding antigen is unknown. No much larger clonotype is one base removed from it; base qualities were not supplied.

Inclusive of the bounding cysteine and phenylalanine, the CDR3 is 10 residues long. CDR3 DNA only is kept here, 30 bases in frame from base 1. CDR1 LNHDA and CDR2 SQIVND are derived from the germline V gene (reference sequence). V is pared back by 7 bases and J by 4 bases, with 4 bases lying between the germline termini. This clonotype was obtained from a woman aged 25 to 39 in good health and CMV-seropositive. Input material: PBMCs. The sequence joins TRBV19 to TRBJ2-5, with the D gene uncertain. The DNA sequence is given as TGTGCCAGTACGGGAGAGACCCAGTACTTC. This translates into CASTGETQYF.